The T cell receptor beta chain described here comes from a study of cytomegalovirus exposure and HLA in healthy donors. Amplification used 60 Vbeta primers and 13 Jbeta primers. Sequencing was performed with immunoSEQ multiplex PCR; in TCRdb, only in-frame clones are kept and a portion is missing. Of under 150,000 clones in the sample, 75% to 85% are singletons; the top ten hold about 11%. General observations from the study: An analysis was carried out at a later point. It showed that HLA-associated TCR beta chains were more clonally expanded than equally common non-associated chains.

In nominal health when sampled, donors likely had unrecorded immune exposures nonetheless. As concerns this clone: Its antigen is unidentified.

Germline assignment: CDR1 SGDLS and CDR2 YYNGEE. The CDR3 has 15 residues. The J segment lost 1 base and the V segment lost 4 bases, leaving 3 bases of the junction unmatched. The TCR sequence derives from a male donor in good health and CMV-seropositive. The chain couples TRBV9 to TRBJ2-3; 10 bases match TRBD2. Sequencing was carried out using PBMCs. The CDR3 is CASSSGTSGTDTQYF. CDR3 coding DNA: TGTGCCAGCAGCTCGGGGACTAGCGGCACAGATACGCAGTATTTT.